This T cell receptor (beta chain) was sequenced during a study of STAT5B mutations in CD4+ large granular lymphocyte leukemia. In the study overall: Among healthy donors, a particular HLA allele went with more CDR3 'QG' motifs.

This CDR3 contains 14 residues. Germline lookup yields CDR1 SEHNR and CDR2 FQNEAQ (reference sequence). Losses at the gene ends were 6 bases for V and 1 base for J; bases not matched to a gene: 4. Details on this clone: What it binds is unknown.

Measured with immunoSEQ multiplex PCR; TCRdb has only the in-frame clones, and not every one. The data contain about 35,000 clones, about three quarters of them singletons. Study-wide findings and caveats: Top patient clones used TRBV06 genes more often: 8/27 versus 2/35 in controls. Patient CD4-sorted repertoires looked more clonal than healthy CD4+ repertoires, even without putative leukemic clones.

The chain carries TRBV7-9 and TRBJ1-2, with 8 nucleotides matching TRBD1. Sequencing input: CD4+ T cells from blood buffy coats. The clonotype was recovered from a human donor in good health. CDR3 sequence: CASRQGGLNYGYTF. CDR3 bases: TGTGCCAGCAGACAGGGGGGCCTTAACTATGGCTACACCTTC.